Listed below are T cell receptor beta chains from one sample, sequenced in a study of neurological immune-mediated disorders. TCRdb analysed the 5' RACE reads with MiXCR anew, one entry per CDR3 protein. The repertoire has 50,000 or so distinct CDR3 sequences, roughly 3.5% of them found once; the top ten carry 1.5% to 2%. The sequenced sample consisted of PBMCs. The receptors derive from a man aged 30 to 45 with multiple sclerosis. CDR3s include the opening cysteine and the closing phenylalanine or tryptophan. The D gene is left open where the match is weak. Only part of the rows carry a size: once, few, many, or a class if the clone is expanded.

D	size	V	J	CDR3	DNA
.	few	TRBV7-6	TRBJ1-3	CASSLEATVSGNTIYF	TGTGCCAGCAGCCTCGAAGCCACGGTCTCTGGAAACACCATATATTTT
TRBD2	many	TRBV28	TRBJ2-5	CASSFGLLAGRQETQYF	TGTGCCAGCAGTTTCGGCTTACTAGCGGGACGCCAAGAGACCCAGTACTTC
.	many	TRBV2	TRBJ1-2	CASRATPDSNYGYTF	TGTGCCAGCAGAGCAACTCCGGACTCTAACTATGGCTACACCTTC
.	many	TRBV20-1	TRBJ1-2	CSARDITGPGYTF	TGCAGTGCTAGAGATATTACAGGGCCAGGCTACACCTTC
.	.	TRBV7-9	TRBJ2-7	CASSLLGHMSSYEQYF	TGTGCCAGCAGCTTACTCGGACACATGAGCTCCTACGAGCAGTACTTC
.	many	TRBV6-5	TRBJ1-5	CASRRTRSNQPQHF	TGTGCCAGCAGAAGGACCCGGAGCAATCAGCCCCAGCATTTT
.	many	TRBV5-1	TRBJ2-7	CASRRQASSYEQYF	TGCGCCAGCCGGAGACAGGCCAGCTCCTACGAGCAGTACTTC
.	.	TRBV6-6	TRBJ1-5	CASSYHLSWPPQNF	TGTGCCAGCAGTTACCACTTAAGCTGGCCGCCCCAGAATTTT
TRBD1	many	TRBV20-1	TRBJ1-6	CSAGQGANSPLHF	TGCAGTGCTGGGCAGGGGGCTAATTCACCCCTCCACTTT
TRBD1	few	TRBV6-2/TRBV6-3	TRBJ2-6	CASSSQGRGANVLTF	TGTGCCAGCAGCTCACAGGGGCGCGGGGCCAACGTCCTGACTTTC
TRBD1	many	TRBV10-3	TRBJ2-7	CAISEAGPTGGNEQYF	TGTGCCATCAGTGAGGCCGGCCCGACAGGGGGAAACGAGCAGTACTTC
TRBD2	many	TRBV9	TRBJ2-1	CASSVVSGALGNEQFF	TGTGCCAGCAGCGTAGTTAGCGGGGCCCTAGGGAATGAGCAGTTCTTC
.	many	TRBV6-5	TRBJ1-6	CATQGGNSPLHF	TGTGCCACCCAGGGTGGCAATTCACCCCTCCACTTT
.	many	TRBV5-4	TRBJ2-2	CASNPDLLNTGELFF	TGTGCCAGCAACCCGGACCTTTTGAACACCGGGGAGCTGTTTTTT
TRBD2	many	TRBV13	TRBJ2-1	CASSPVGTINEQFF	TGTGCCAGCAGCCCTGTCGGGACTATCAATGAGCAGTTCTTC
.	many	TRBV27	TRBJ2-7	CASSPHSGRTYEQYF	TGTGCCAGCAGTCCTCATTCCGGACGGACCTACGAGCAGTACTTC
TRBD2	many	TRBV7-2	TRBJ2-7	CASSAGTSGRPIYEQYF	TGTGCCAGCAGTGCGGGAACTAGCGGGAGGCCGATCTACGAGCAGTACTTC
.	many	TRBV10-3	TRBJ1-1	CAITVVDTEAFF	TGTGCCATCACGGTCGTGGACACTGAAGCTTTCTTT
.	many	TRBV5-1	TRBJ2-6	CASSPGQSGANVLTF	TGCGCCAGCAGCCCTGGACAGTCTGGGGCCAACGTCCTGACTTTC
TRBD1	many	TRBV2	TRBJ1-1	CASTGQGNTEAFF	TGTGCCAGCACTGGACAGGGGAACACTGAAGCTTTCTTT
TRBD2	many	TRBV20-1	TRBJ2-1	CSGAGASRNEQFF	TGCAGTGGAGCGGGGGCGTCTCGAAATGAGCAGTTCTTC
.	many	TRBV12-3/TRBV12-4	TRBJ1-2	CASSPQGIANYGYTF	TGTGCCAGCAGTCCTCAGGGGATAGCTAACTATGGCTACACCTTC
.	few	TRBV30	TRBJ2-2	CAWSLRTGELFF	TGTGCCTGGAGTCTAAGGACCGGGGAGCTGTTTTTT
.	many	TRBV20-1	TRBJ2-1	CSARDYERSSYNEQFF	TGCAGTGCTAGAGATTACGAGCGGAGCTCCTACAATGAGCAGTTCTTC
.	many	TRBV20-1	TRBJ2-7	CSAQDRDTSYEQYF	TGCAGTGCCCAGGATCGGGACACCTCCTACGAGCAGTACTTC
.	many	TRBV2	TRBJ2-7	CASSARGTGAYEQYF	TGTGCCAGCAGTGCTCGGGGCACCGGGGCCTACGAGCAGTACTTC
.	.	TRBV12-3/TRBV12-4	TRBJ1-5	CASSLGTEGDQPQNF	TGTGCCAGCAGTTTGGGCACGGAGGGGGATCAGCCCCAGAATTTT
.	many	TRBV20-1	TRBJ2-5	CSASPGSGKETQYF	TGCAGTGCTTCGCCGGGGTCCGGGAAAGAGACCCAGTACTTC
.	many	TRBV5-1	TRBJ1-1	CASSIQGYGTEAFF	TGCGCCAGCAGCATACAGGGATACGGAACTGAAGCTTTCTTT
TRBD1	many	TRBV5-1	TRBJ1-4	CASSWGDRSNEKLFF	TGCGCCAGCAGCTGGGGGGACAGAAGTAATGAAAAACTGTTTTTT
.	.	TRBV20-1	TRBJ2-5	CSARETKLETQYF	TGCAGTGCTAGAGAAACTAAATTGGAGACCCAGTACTTC
.	many	TRBV20-1	TRBJ1-1	CSATPTTGLNTEAFF	TGCAGTGCTACACCCACAACAGGGCTGAACACTGAAGCTTTCTTT
TRBD1	many	TRBV6-1	TRBJ2-1	CASSEEGAVYEQFF	TGTGCCAGCAGTGAAGAGGGGGCGGTCTATGAGCAGTTCTTC
.	few	TRBV9	TRBJ2-1	CASSVLGGRPDEQFF	TGTGCCAGCAGCGTTCTGGGCGGTCGACCCGATGAGCAGTTCTTC
TRBD1	.	TRBV7-8	TRBJ2-2	CASSPLPDRASSGELFF	TGTGCCAGCAGCCCGCTGCCGGACAGGGCATCTTCCGGGGAGCTGTTTTTT
.	many	TRBV12-3/TRBV12-4	TRBJ1-1	CASSLGITEAFF	TGTGCCAGCAGTTTAGGAATCACTGAAGCTTTCTTT
.	many	TRBV6-5	TRBJ2-7	CASSYGTGTQPYEQYF	TGTGCCAGCAGTTACGGGACCGGGACCCAACCCTACGAGCAGTACTTC
.	many	TRBV10-3	TRBJ2-3	CAISGTVADTQYF	TGTGCCATCAGTGGAACGGTTGCAGATACGCAGTATTTT
TRBD1	many	TRBV7-9	TRBJ1-5	CASSSVQGNQPQHF	TGTGCCAGCAGCTCTGTACAGGGGAATCAGCCCCAGCATTTT
.	.	TRBV10-3	TRBJ2-1	CAISEGGSSYNEQFF	TGTGCCATCAGTGAAGGGGGGAGCTCCTACAATGAGCAGTTCTTC
.	many	TRBV20-1	TRBJ1-4	CSARGAEEKLFF	TGCAGTGCTAGAGGGGCAGAGGAAAAACTGTTTTTT
.	many	TRBV4-1	TRBJ1-2	CASSHTGSDYGYTF	TGCGCCAGCAGCCACACAGGGTCGGACTATGGCTACACCTTC
TRBD2	many	TRBV5-1	TRBJ2-7	CASSFVASGGPSSYEQYF	TGCGCCAGCAGCTTCGTGGCTAGCGGGGGCCCTAGCTCCTACGAGCAGTACTTC
.	many	TRBV28	TRBJ1-1	CASSLFRSDFEINTEAFF	TGTGCCAGCAGTTTATTTCGGAGCGACTTCGAGATTAACACTGAAGCTTTCTTT
TRBD2	many	TRBV28	TRBJ2-7	CASSLYSGRNHEQYF	TGTGCCAGCAGTTTATACAGCGGGAGAAACCACGAGCAGTACTTC